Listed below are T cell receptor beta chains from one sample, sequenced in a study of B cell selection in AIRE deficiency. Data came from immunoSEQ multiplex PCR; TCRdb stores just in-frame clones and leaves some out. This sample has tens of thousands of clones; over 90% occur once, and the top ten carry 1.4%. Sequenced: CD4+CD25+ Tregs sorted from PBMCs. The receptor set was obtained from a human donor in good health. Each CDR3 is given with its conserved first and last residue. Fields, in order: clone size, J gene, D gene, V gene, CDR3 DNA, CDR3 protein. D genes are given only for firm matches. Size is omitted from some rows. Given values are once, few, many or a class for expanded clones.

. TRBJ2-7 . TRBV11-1 TGTGCCAGCAGTCCATCACTTTACGAGCAGTACTTC CASSPSLYEQYF
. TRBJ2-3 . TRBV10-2 TGCGCCAGCAGACGCTCTACGGATACGCAGTATTTT CASRRSTDTQYF
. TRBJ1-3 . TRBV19 TGTGCCAGTAGTCCCCCCGGGTTCGTAGGAAACACCATATATTTT CASSPPGFVGNTIYF
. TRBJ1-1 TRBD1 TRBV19 TGTGCCAGTAGTATATTGGGACAGGGGGCTGGAGAAGCTTTCTTT CASSILGQGAGEAFF
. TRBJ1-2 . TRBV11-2 TGTGCCAGCAGCCCCGGCCGCTATGGCTACACCTTC CASSPGRYGYTF
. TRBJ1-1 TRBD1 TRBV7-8 TGTGCCAGCAGCTCCGACAGGGGAGGCACTGAAGCTTTCTTT CASSSDRGGTEAFF
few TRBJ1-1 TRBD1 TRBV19 TGTGCCAGTAGTAGACAGGGAGGAAAGACTGAAGCTTTCTTT CASSRQGGKTEAFF
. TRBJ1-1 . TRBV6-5 TGTGCCATCCGGGATTCTGAAGCTTTCTTT CAIRDSEAFF
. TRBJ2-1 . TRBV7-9 TGTGCCAGCAGCTTAGCTGAAAGGGAGCAGTTCTTC CASSLAEREQFF
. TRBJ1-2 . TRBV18 TGTGCCAGCTCACCAGATACAGGGAATGGCTACACCTTC CASSPDTGNGYTF
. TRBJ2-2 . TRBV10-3 TGTGCCATCAGTGAGTCGAGTGTAGCGGACGGGGAGCTGTTTTTT CAISESSVADGELFF
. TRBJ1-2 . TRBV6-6 TGTGCCAGCAGTTACTCTGGACAGCCTCTCTATGGCTACACCTTC CASSYSGQPLYGYTF
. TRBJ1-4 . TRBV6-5 TGTGCCAGCAAAAACCCGCCGGGGAGGGATGAAAAACTGTTTTTT CASKNPPGRDEKLFF
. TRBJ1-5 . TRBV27 TGTGCCAGCGCAGGGACCGATCAGCCCCAGCATTTT CASAGTDQPQHF
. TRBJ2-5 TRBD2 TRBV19 TGTGCCACCGCGACTAGCGGGATGGAGACCCAGTACTTC CATATSGMETQYF
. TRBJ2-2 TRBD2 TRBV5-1 TGCGCCAGCAGCTTCCGGACTAGCGGGACCGGGGAGCTGTTTTTT CASSFRTSGTGELFF
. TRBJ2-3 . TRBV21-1 TGTGCCAGCCCAACGGGCAGCACAGATACGCAGTATTTT CASPTGSTDTQYF
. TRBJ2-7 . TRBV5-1 TGCGCCAGCAGTCCTACTCCATGGGGAATATACGAGCAGTACTTC CASSPTPWGIYEQYF
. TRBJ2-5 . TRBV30 TGTGCCTGGTCAGGCGAGGGGACGCAGAAACAAGAGACCCAGTACTTC CAWSGEGTQKQETQYF
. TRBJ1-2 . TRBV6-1 TGTGCCAGCAGTTCCCGAGCGGCGGGCAACTATGGCTACACCTTC CASSSRAAGNYGYTF
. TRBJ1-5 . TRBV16 TGTGCCAGCAGCCAATTTCCAGGGACGATGCAGCCCCAGCATTTT CASSQFPGTMQPQHF
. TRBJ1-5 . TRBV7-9 TGTGCCAGCAGCTTATCCGTGAATCAGCCCCAGCATTTT CASSLSVNQPQHF
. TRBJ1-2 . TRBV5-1 TGCGCCAGCAGCTTGGAGGGCAGGCGTCCTAACTATGGCTACACCTTC CASSLEGRRPNYGYTF
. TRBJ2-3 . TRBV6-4 TGTGCCAGCCGTCCGACTTACCGCTCGCCAGATACGCAGTATTTT CASRPTYRSPDTQYF
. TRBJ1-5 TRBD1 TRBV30 TGTGCCTGGAGTTTAACGACAGGGGCCCAGGGTCAGCCCCAGCATTTT CAWSLTTGAQGQPQHF
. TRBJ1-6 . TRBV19 TGTGCCAGTAGTCCCGGCGGAGGTCTTCTTTCACCCCTCCACTTT CASSPGGGLLSPLHF
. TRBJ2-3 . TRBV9 TGTGCCAGCAGCGTAGCACTAGGGGCAGATACGCAGTATTTT CASSVALGADTQYF
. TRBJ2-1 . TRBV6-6 TGTGCCAGCAGTTCAAACAATGAGCAGTTCTTC CASSSNNEQFF